The 3 T cell receptor beta chains listed next were all sequenced from one sample in a study of OX40 agonist ivuxolimab in advanced cancers. The table came from immunoSEQ multiplex PCR; TCRdb's copy has only in-frame clones and leaves some out. The data hold approximately 89,000 clones, with 70% to 90% observed a single time. Sequences were derived from CD4+ or CD8+ T cells sorted from blood, sampled in a trial of the OX40 agonist ivuxolimab. These TCRs come from an adult with an advanced solid tumor such as melanoma, head and neck, liver or kidney cancer.

This clone was recorded only once. The rearrangement uses TRBV5-1 and TRBJ2-6; D gene uncertain. Trimming cost V 4 bases and J 0 bases, with 8 bases left between them. The CDR3 runs to 15 residues. Germline V gene data show CDR1 as SGHRS and CDR2 as YFSETQ. CDR3 DNA: TGCGCCAGCAGCGGGCAGACCTCTGGGGCCAACGTCCTGACTTTC. This encodes CASSGQTSGANVLTF.

This rearrangement joins TRBV7-3 to TRBJ2-2, with 13 bases aligning to TRBD2. Trimming at V came to 5 bases and at J to 6 bases, leaving 6 bases not matched to a gene. CDR1 and CDR2 (germline): SGHTA, FQGTGA. The CDR3 runs 16 residues. DNA for the CDR3: TGTGCCAGCAGCCGGCCGGGACTAGCGGGGCCCGGGGAGCTGTTTTTT. It codes for CASSRPGLAGPGELFF.

The V gene is TRBV11-2, the J gene TRBJ2-4; D is undetermined. Trimming stripped 3 bases from V and 0 bases from J, with 6 bases between. The CDR3 has 14 residues. Germline CDR1 is SGHAT and CDR2 is FQNNGV. The CDR3: CASSLLLAKNIQYF. CDR3 nucleotides: TGTGCCAGCAGCTTGTTGTTAGCCAAAAACATTCAGTACTTC.